This section outlines one T cell receptor beta chain sequence together with its context. V shed 3 bases and J 5 bases; nucleotides not matched to a gene: 5. From germline, CDR1 is KGHDR and CDR2 SFDVKD. The CDR3 runs 15 residues. This sample stems from a study of blood T cell repertoires in COVID-19. On the study more broadly: PBMCs, B-cell-depleted T cells, or T cells provided the cDNA or gDNA that made up the material.

Profiled with immunoSEQ multiplex PCR; TCRdb holds only in-frame clones, not every one. The sample has more than 300,000 clones; about 82% are singletons. The sample was peripheral blood. The chain has TRBV24-1 and TRBJ2-3; the match to TRBD1 covers 9 bases. This TCR was recovered from a woman in her forties or fifties with acute or convalescent COVID-19. Here the CDR3 reads CATSDQDRGGDTQYF. CDR3 nucleotide sequence: TGTGCCACCAGTGATCAAGACAGGGGGGGAGATACGCAGTATTTT.